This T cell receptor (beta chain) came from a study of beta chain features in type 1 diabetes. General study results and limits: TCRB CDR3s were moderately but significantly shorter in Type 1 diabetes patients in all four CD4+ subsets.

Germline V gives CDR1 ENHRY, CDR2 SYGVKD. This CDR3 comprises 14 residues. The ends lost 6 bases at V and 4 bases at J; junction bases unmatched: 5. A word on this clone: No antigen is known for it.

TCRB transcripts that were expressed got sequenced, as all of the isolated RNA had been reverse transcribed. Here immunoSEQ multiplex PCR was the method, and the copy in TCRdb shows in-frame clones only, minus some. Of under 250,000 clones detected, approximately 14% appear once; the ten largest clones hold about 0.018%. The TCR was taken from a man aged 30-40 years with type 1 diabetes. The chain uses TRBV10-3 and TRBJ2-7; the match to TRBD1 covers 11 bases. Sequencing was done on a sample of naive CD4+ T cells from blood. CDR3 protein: CAISRDRGAYEQYF. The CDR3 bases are TGTGCCATCAGCCGGGACAGGGGGGCTTACGAGCAGTACTTC.